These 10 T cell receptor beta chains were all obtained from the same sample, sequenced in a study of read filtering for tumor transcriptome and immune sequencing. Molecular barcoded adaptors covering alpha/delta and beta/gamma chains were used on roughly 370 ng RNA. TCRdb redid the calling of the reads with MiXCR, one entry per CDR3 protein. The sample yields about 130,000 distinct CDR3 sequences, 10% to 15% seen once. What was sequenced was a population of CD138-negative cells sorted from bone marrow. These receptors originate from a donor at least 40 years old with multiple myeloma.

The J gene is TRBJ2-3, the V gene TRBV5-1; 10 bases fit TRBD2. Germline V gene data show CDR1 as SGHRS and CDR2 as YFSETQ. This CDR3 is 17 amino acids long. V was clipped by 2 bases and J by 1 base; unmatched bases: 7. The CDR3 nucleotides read TGCGCCAGCAGCTTTAGCGGGAGGTCGGTTGGCACAGATACGCAGTATTTT. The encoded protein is CASSFSGRSVGTDTQYF.

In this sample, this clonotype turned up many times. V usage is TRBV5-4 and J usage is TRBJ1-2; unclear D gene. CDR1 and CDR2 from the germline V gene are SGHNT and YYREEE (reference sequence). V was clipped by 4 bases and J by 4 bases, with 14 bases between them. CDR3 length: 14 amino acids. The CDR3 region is CASSGGKDSYGYTF. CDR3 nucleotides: TGTGCCAGCAGCGGAGGAAAAGATTCCTATGGCTACACCTTC.

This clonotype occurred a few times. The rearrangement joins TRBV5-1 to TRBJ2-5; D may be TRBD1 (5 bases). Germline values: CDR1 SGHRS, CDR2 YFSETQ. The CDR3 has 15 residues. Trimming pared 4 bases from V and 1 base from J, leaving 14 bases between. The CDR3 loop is CASSDTGITQETQYF. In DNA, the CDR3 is TGCGCCAGCAGCGATACAGGAATCACCCAAGAGACCCAGTACTTC.

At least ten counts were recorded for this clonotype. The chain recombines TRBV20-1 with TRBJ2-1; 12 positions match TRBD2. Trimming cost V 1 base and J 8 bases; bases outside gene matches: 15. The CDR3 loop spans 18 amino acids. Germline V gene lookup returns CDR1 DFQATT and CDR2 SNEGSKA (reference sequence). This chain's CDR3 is CSARGFRLAGGRGDEQFF. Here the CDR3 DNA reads TGCAGTGCTAGAGGTTTCCGCCTAGCGGGAGGGCGAGGGGATGAGCAGTTCTTC.

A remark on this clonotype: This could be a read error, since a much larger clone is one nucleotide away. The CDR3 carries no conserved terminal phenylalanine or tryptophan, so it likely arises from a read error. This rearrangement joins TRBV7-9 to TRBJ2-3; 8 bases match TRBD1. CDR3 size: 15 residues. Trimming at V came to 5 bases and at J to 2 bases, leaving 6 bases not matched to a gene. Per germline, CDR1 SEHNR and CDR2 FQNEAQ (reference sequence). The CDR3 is CASSPSGQDTDTQYS. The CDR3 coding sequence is TGTGCCAGCAGCCCCTCGGGACAGGACACAGATACGCAGTATTCT.

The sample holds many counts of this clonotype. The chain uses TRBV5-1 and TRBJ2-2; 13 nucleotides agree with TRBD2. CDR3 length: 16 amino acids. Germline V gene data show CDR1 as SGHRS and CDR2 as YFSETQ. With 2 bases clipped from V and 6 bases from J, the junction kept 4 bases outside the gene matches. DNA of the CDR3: TGCGCCAGCAGCTTAAGGACTAGCGGGAGCTCCGGGGAGCTGTTTTTT. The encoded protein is CASSLRTSGSSGELFF.

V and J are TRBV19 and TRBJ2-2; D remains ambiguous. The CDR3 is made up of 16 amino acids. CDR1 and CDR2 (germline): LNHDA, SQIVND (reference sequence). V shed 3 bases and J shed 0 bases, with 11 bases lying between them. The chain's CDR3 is CASSIFPNPNTGELFF. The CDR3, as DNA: TGTGCCAGTAGTATTTTTCCGAACCCGAACACCGGGGAGCTGTTTTTT.

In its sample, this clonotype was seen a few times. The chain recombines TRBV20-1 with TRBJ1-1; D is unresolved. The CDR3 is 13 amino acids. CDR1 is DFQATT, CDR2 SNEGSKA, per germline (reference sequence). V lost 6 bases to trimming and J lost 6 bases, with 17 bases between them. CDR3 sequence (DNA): TGCAGTGCCCCGAGAGCGTTTAACTCTGAAGCTTTCTTT. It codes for CSAPRAFNSEAFF.

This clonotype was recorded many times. CDR3 coding DNA: TGTGCCAGTAGCGCCGGGACATCCTTCACAGATACGCAGTATTTT. It codes for CASSAGTSFTDTQYF. The chain carries TRBV19 and TRBJ2-3; weak D call: TRBD1 (6 bases). The germline gives CDR1 LNHDA, CDR2 SQIVND (reference sequence). The CDR3 is 15 residues long. Trimming stripped 6 bases from V and 2 bases from J, with 15 bases between.

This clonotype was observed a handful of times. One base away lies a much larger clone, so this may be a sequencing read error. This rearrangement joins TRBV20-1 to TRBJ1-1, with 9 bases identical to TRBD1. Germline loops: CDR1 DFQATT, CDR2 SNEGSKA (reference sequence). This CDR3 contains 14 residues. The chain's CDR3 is CTLGTGNMNTEASF. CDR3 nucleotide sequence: TGCACTCTAGGGACAGGGAACATGAACACTGAAGCTTCCTTT.